This TCR beta chain emerged from a study of T cells in localized non-small cell lung cancer. General study results and limits: Higher blood T cell density went with longer overall survival.

V dropped 6 bases and J dropped 10 bases, with 13 bases sitting between them. The CDR3 extends over 12 amino acids. CDR1 and CDR2 from the germline V gene are KGHSH and LQKENI. Concerning this clone itself: Its target is not known.

The assay was immunoSEQ multiplex PCR, and TCRdb's table has in-frame clones only and misses some. The sample shows about 1,600 clones, approximately 20% of them seen only once. The chain recombines TRBV18 with TRBJ2-1, with no clear D. The material was lung tumor tissue, obtained before any cancer treatment. The TCR originated in a male donor older than 55 with stage III lung adenocarcinoma. The CDR3 bases are TGTGCCAGCTCCCACGGTCCATTGGAGCAGTTCTTC. It codes for CASSHGPLEQFF.